The T cell receptor (beta chain) described here comes from a study of long-term antiretroviral therapy in people with HIV. Regarding the study as a whole: From about 2003 to 2017, blood was obtained, possibly while participants received older ART regimens.

This was the immunoSEQ v3.0 assay at survey level. In sequencing, roughly 35,000-50,000 T-cell genomes per sample were targeted. The repertoire was sequenced with immunoSEQ multiplex PCR; TCRdb's copy has only in-frame clones and lacks some. The sample holds 15,000 to 20,000 clones, about 80% seen once. Every donor had one or more pre-ART and two or more post-ART PBMC samples. Clinicians in the United States treated all participants with HIV. This CDR3 contains 14 residues. Germline CDR1 reads MDHEN; CDR2 reads SYDVKM. Note on this clone: Its antigen is still unknown.

The genes are TRBV28 and TRBJ1-5; perhaps TRBD1 as D (5 bases). The material was unsorted PBMCs, obtained 0.3 years before starting antiretroviral therapy. This TCR came from a middle-aged man with HIV. Here the CDR3 DNA reads TGTACAGCAGCGGGGCCTTATAGCAATCAGCCCCAGCATTTT. Translating it yields CTAAGPYSNQPQHF.